This TCR beta chain is drawn from a study of T cell repertoires in cytomegalovirus infection. This clonotype was detected ten times or more. Germline V gene lookup returns CDR1 SGHTA and CDR2 FQGNSA. This CDR3 comprises 15 residues. The V and J ends lost 2 bases and 4 bases respectively, with 12 bases between them. Each CDR3 protein is one row after TCRdb ran MiXCR on the reads. The data show 310,000 or so distinct CDR3 sequences, with 17% seen just once and 12% held by the top ten. This rearrangement joins TRBV7-2 to TRBJ2-1; the D gene could be TRBD1 or TRBD2 (5 bases each). Specimen: PBMCs. The TCR comes from a human donor in good health (CMV status not recorded). Some clones in this sample may be carry-over from other donors' samples. CDR3 region: CASSLSGTRYNEQFF. Written as DNA, the CDR3 is TGTGCCAGCAGCTTATCCGGGACCCGTTACAATGAGCAGTTCTTC.